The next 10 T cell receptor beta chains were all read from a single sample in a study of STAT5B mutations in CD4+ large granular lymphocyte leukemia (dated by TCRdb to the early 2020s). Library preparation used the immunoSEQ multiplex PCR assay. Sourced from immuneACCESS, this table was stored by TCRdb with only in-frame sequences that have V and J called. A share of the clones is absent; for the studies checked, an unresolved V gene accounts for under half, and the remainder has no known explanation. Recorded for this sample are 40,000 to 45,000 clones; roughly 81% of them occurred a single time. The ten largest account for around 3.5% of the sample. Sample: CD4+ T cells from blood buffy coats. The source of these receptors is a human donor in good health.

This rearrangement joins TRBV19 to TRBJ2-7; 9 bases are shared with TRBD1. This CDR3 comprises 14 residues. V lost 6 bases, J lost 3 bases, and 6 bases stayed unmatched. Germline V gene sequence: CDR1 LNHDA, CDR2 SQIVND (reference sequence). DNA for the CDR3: TGTGCCAGTAGGGGACAGGGAGGATTCTACGAGCAGTACTTC. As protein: CASRGQGGFYEQYF.

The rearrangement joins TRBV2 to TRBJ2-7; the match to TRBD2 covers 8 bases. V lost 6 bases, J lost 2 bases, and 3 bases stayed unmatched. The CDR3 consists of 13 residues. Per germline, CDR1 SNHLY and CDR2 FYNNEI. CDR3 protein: CASSAGLAYEQYF. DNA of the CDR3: TGTGCCAGCAGCGCGGGACTAGCCTACGAGCAGTACTTC.

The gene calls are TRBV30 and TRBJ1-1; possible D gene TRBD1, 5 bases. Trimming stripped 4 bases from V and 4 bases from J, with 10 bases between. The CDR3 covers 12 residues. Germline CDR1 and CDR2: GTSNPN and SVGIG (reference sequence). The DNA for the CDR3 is TGTGCCTGGACCGTTGGGGGCACTGAAGCTTTCTTT. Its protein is CAWTVGGTEAFF.

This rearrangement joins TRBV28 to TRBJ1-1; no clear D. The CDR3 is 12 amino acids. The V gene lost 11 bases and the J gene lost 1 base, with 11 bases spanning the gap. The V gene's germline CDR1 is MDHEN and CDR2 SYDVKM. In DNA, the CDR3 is TGTGCCTCTAAAGTTCCGAACACTGAAGCTTTCTTT. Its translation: CASKVPNTEAFF.

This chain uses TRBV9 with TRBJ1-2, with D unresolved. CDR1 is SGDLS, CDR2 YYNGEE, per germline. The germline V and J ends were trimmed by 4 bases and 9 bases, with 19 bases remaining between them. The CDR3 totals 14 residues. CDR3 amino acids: CASSSSLSPMRYTF. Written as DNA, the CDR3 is TGTGCCAGCAGCTCTTCCCTAAGTCCTATGCGCTACACCTTC.

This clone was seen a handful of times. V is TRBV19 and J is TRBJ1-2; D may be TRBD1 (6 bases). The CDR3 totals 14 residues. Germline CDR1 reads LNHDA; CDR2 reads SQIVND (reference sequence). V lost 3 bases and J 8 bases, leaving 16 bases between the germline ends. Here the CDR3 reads CASSISRGLDGYTF. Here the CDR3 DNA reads TGTGCCAGTAGTATCAGCAGGGGACTCGACGGCTACACCTTC.

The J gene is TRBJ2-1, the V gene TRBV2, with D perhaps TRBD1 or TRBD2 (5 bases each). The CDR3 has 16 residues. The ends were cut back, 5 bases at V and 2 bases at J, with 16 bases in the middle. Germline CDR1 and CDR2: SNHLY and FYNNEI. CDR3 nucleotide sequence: TGTGCCAGCAGTAAATCCCGGGACCCAGCCTACAATGAGCAGTTCTTC. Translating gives CASSKSRDPAYNEQFF.

The CDR3 spells CASTFLGAGNTIYF. The DNA for the CDR3 is TGTGCCAGCACCTTTCTGGGCGCTGGAAACACCATATATTTT. The chain recombines TRBV7-8 with TRBJ1-3; D gene uncertain. Germline values: CDR1 SGHVS, CDR2 FQNEAQ. The V end was cut by 7 bases, the J end by 2 bases, with 12 bases between. CDR3 length: 14 residues.

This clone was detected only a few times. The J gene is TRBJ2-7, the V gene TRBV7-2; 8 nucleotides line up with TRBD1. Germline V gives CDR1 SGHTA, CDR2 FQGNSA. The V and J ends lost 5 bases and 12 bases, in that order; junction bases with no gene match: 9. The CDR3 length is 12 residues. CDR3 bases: TGTGCCAGCAGCCGGGACAGGAACAAATGGTACTTC. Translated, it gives CASSRDRNKWYF.

The CDR3 protein is CASSQSIVLGGDEQFF. The CDR3 DNA reads TGTGCCAGCAGCCAATCGATTGTACTTGGAGGAGATGAGCAGTTCTTC. The chain is built from TRBV11-3 and TRBJ2-1, with a tentative D call TRBD2 (5 bases). Germline V gene data show CDR1 as SGHNT and CDR2 as YENEEA. Trimming stripped 5 bases from V and 8 bases from J, with 22 bases between. The CDR3 sequence is 16 residues long. Full variable domain (outside the CDR3, taken from reference TRBV11-3 and TRBJ2-1): EAGVVQSPRYKIIEKKQPVAFWCNPISGHNTLYWYLQNLGQGPELLIRYENEEAVDDSQLPKDRFSAERLKGVDSTLKIQPAELGDSAVYLCASSQSIVLGGDEQFFGPGTRLTVL.